This T cell receptor (beta chain) was retrieved from a study of monozygotic twins with inflammatory bowel disease. Notes on the study in general: Those with IBD had lower TCRbeta diversity (inverse Simpson) than their healthy co-twins did.

As for this clonotype: The antigen remains undetermined.

The authors used about 3.5 ug of total RNA per TCR library. TCRdb re-called the 5' RACE reads and catalogs CDR3 proteins one per entry, DNA excluded. The sample holds about 440,000 distinct CDR3 sequences. Whole blood served as the source of total RNA, and no T cell sorting took place. This clonotype was sampled from a human donor with ulcerative colitis or Crohn's disease, or a healthy co-twin of an affected twin (not recorded which). The sample consisted of blood.

This chain's CDR3 is CASSVAYGQGNTIYF. The chain uses TRBV9 and TRBJ1-3. The CDR3 sequence is 15 residues long. The V gene's germline CDR1 is SGDLS and CDR2 YYNGEE.